This TCR beta chain was captured by sequencing in a study of shared clonotypes between healthy human individuals. Study-level findings and limits: Though the depth was large, rarefaction showed that sorted-subset sequencing was incomplete.

Germline V gene data show CDR1 as SGHKS and CDR2 as YYEKEE (reference sequence). The CDR3 totals 15 residues. The V and J ends lost 6 bases and 0 bases respectively, with 12 bases between them. The naive CD8 subset, CD45RO-negative cells positively selected for CCR7, excluded terminally differentiated effector memory CD45RA+ cells. Regarding this clone: Its antigen remains unknown.

The data were produced by immunoSEQ multiplex PCR, yet TCRdb's version contains in-frame clones alone and is incomplete. This table has some 2.1 million clones, about 95% appearing once. Sequenced sample: naive CD8+ T cells sorted from blood. The TCR comes from a man between 18 and 35 years old in good health. The chain uses TRBV5-5 and TRBJ2-2; the D gene is possibly TRBD1 (6 bases). In DNA, the CDR3 is TGTGCCAGCACGAACAGGGAATCGAACACCGGGGAGCTGTTTTTT. It codes for CASTNRESNTGELFF.